This T cell receptor (beta chain) is from a study of T cells in Graves' hyperthyroidism and ophthalmopathy (dated by TCRdb to about 2019). Broadly, across the study: Peripheral blood was collected at initial diagnosis, before any treatment. TCR V-J signatures able to tell the groups apart were searched for in a discovery cohort of 90 to 100 patients, of whom over 40 had Graves' ophthalmopathy and around 57 had stable Graves' hyperthyroidism. Whether ophthalmopathy could be predicted prospectively was tested in an independent validation cohort made up of under 20 hyperthyroidism patients plus 17 patients who later progressed to ophthalmopathy. For training and testing, the approximately 92 patients in the discovery cohort were randomly divided in a 7:3 ratio. The study also compared thyroid tissue and blood T-cell repertoires from more than 5 Graves' hyperthyroidism patients. After sampling, hyperthyroidism patients received methimazole starting at 30 mg daily, and ophthalmopathy patients received high-dose intravenous methylprednisolone. The paper describes TCR Vbeta CDR3 sequencing of 135 peripheral blood samples, made up of around 41 ophthalmopathy patients, around 78 hyperthyroidism patients and 17 progressor patients.

Stable Graves' hyperthyroidism was defined as no progression to ophthalmopathy during 18 months of follow-up. The hyperthyroidism patients were between 18 and 65 years old and newly diagnosed, with a disease duration of less than 2 months. Patients with uncontrolled infections, other autoimmune diseases, pregnancy or lactation were excluded. Diagnoses were established on the basis of clinical symptoms, serum thyroxine and TRAb, thyroid ultrasound, and orbital computed tomography. PBMCs were separated from under 11 ml of fresh peripheral blood using Ficoll-Paque density gradient centrifugation. Total RNA was extracted using Trizol reagent, and RNA quality was assessed on an Agilent 2100 Bioanalyzer. The germline V gene supplies CDR1 SGHRS and CDR2 YFSETQ. The CDR3 goes from the cysteine to the phenylalanine over 14 residues. Just the 42-base CDR3 DNA is kept, in frame starting at base 1. On this clonotype itself: Its antigen remains unidentified. Relative to the germline gene, one junction end is altered; a read error may explain this.

Amplification of TCR beta CDR3 regions was carried out from RNA transcripts. The first round of RT-PCR for the TCR CDR3 was performed with the HTBI primer set and the Qiagen OneStep RT-PCR kit. Libraries were constructed in a second round of multiplex PCR, after which size selection and purification were performed. Libraries were sequenced paired-end with 100 bp reads on an Illumina HiSeq2000. On the authors' methods: SOAPnuke was used to process the raw data, throwing out any read that contained adapters or uncalled bases, had a mean Phred below 15, or lacked an exact constant-primer or identifier match. COPE v1.2.5 was used to merge the high-quality paired reads, and each unique nucleotide sequence was defined as a clonotype. MiTCR v1.1 was used to align clonotypes to the IMGT TRBV, TRBD and TRBJ reference segments. Only V-J combinations with frequency above 0.0001, covering 99% to 99.2% of repertoires, were analysed. A TCS score was defined as the ratio of F50 (clonal expansion) to E x V (chaos), with BLOSUM62-based TCRdist applied between CDR3 peptides within each V-J. Welch's t-statistics and random forest reduced around 550 V-J features to fewer than 15, which were used in a naive Bayes classifier (R e1071). Using fastp trimming at Q25 and MiXCR clonotype assembly, TCRdb reanalyzed the public sequencing data and kept in-frame beta chains. Each CDR3 protein appears once, grouped with its most common genes and DNA. These V and J calls originate from TCRdb's pipeline instead of the authors' own analysis. This sample is represented by 600,000 to 650,000 distinct CDR3 sequences; 15% to 20% of them were singletons. Of the sample, 3% to 4.5% is held by the ten largest clones.

Beyond this particular receptor, the publication reports: Most expanded thyroid clonotypes (frequency above 0.001) were also detected in blood, a finding suggesting that blood repertoires may reflect thyroid immune responses. During validation, the model predicted progression to ophthalmopathy a median of around 7 months ahead of onset, with around 71% sensitivity and around 73% specificity. In cross-validation, a model built on a 13 V-J signature told ophthalmopathy apart from stable hyperthyroidism with under 90% sensitivity and approximately 81% specificity, and in testing the same model reached 80%/75%. Sample size was not statistically predetermined, and investigators were not blinded to group allocation.

The receptor chain draws on TRBV5-1 and TRBJ2-7; TRBD2 aligns with 7 central bases. This clonotype was sampled from a woman in her 30s with Graves' hyperthyroidism. Sequencing used blood. The DNA reads as follows: TGCGCCAGCAGCTTGCCTAGCGGAGCCTACGAGCAGGACTTC. This is translated as CASSLPSGAYEQDF.